This entry is about one T cell receptor (beta chain). Antigen: not known. A read error may explain this, as a much larger clone is one base away. The sample originates from a study of blood T cells in healthy people across ages. Isolating PBMCs gave at least 6.5 million of these cells per sample. Then a second PCR, running about 7 to 11 cycles, was carried out with a sample-barcoded 5' primer and a J-beta primer mix. Each cDNA molecule was tagged by a template-switch adaptor with 12 random nucleotides. Each CDR3 protein gets one entry after TCRdb re-called the 5' RACE reads with MiXCR. The table records approximately 790,000 distinct CDR3 sequences, roughly 60% of them present only once. Study-level findings and limits: Fewer expanded clones and more diversity marked long-lived versus aged donors. CMV status of donors was not determined, possibly confounding expanded clonotype changes.

The CDR3 length is 11 residues. Germline CDR1 is SGDLS and CDR2 is YYNGEE. Sequencing was done on a sample of blood. The TCR comes from a man aged 25-45 years in good health. The rearrangement links TRBV9 to TRBJ2-7; D gene uncertain. The closer fit of TRBJ2-5 to the DNA end suggests the J call may be wrong. The CDR3 DNA reads TGTGCCAGCAGCATGGGGGAGACCCAGTACTTC. This sequence encodes CASSMGETQYF.